What follows is one TCR beta chain and its context. Time point denoted: newly diagnosed GD, antithyroid drugs for less than 3 months. PBMCs were the source of the RNA used for TCR sequencing. This sample was taken from a study of regulatory T cells in long-lasting Graves disease. Overall study: Newly diagnosed Graves' patients had under 3 months of antithyroid drugs.

TCR beta libraries were built with iRepertoire HTBI primers and Arm-PCR of CDR3 regions. TCRdb analysed the multiplex PCR reads with MiXCR anew, one entry per CDR3 protein. The sample includes some 350,000 distinct CDR3 sequences, about 16% of them seen just once. Germline V CDR1 and CDR2: ENHRY, SYGVKD. The CDR3 has 14 residues. J gave up 0 bases and V 6 bases, and 4 bases lay outside the gene matches. The same sample was also studied in work on T cells in Graves' hyperthyroidism and ophthalmopathy. Per that study: Researchers defined stable Graves' hyperthyroidism as no ophthalmopathy progression within 18 months.

The source is a woman younger than 30 with Graves disease. The chain joins TRBV10-3 to TRBJ1-1; 7 bases align to TRBD1. The source material was peripheral blood mononuclear cells (PBMCs), sampled at new diagnosis, from a patient treated with antithyroid drugs. The CDR3 nucleotides are TGTGCCATCAGCGCGGGACAGTTGAACACTGAAGCTTTCTTT. Its translation is CAISAGQLNTEAFF.